One sample yielded the 7 T cell receptor beta chains listed below, sequenced in a study of CD8 T cells in Susac syndrome. An amount of RNA that ranged from roughly 0.5 to 1 ug was reverse transcribed with random hexamers. TCRdb fed the immunoSEQ multiplex PCR reads into MiXCR, producing one record per CDR3 protein. The data show some 100,000 distinct CDR3 sequences, with approximately 95% seen just once and approximately 0.3% held by the top ten. The sequenced sample was CD8+ T cells from PBMCs. The origin of the receptors is a human donor with Susac syndrome.

In this sample, this clonotype turned up once. V usage is TRBV5-1 and J usage is TRBJ1-1; D gene uncertain. Germline V gives CDR1 SGHRS, CDR2 YFSETQ. Trimming took 5 bases from V and 1 from J, leaving 9 bases between them. This CDR3 has 13 residues. CDR3 nucleotides: TGCGCCAGCAGGGATCGGACGAACACTGAAGCTTTCTTT. Protein sequence: CASRDRTNTEAFF.

This chain uses TRBV5-6 with TRBJ2-1; 12 nucleotides match TRBD2. Germline lookup yields CDR1 SGHDT and CDR2 YYEEEE. This CDR3 comprises 15 residues. J gave up 7 bases and V 5 bases, and 7 bases lay outside the gene matches. The CDR3, as DNA: TGTGCCAGCAGACTGACTAGCGGGGGAGGGAATGAGCAGTTCTTC. Its translation: CASRLTSGGGNEQFF.

The V call is TRBV7-9, the J call TRBJ1-4; TRBD1 aligns across 8 bases. Per the germline V gene, CDR1 is SEHNR and CDR2 is FQNEAQ (reference sequence). With V trimmed by 6 bases and J by 11 bases, 8 bases remained unmatched. CDR3 length equals 13 residues. CDR3 residues: CASRRQGQEKLFF. The CDR3 DNA follows: TGTGCCAGCAGGAGACAGGGGCAGGAGAAACTGTTTTTT.

The chain uses TRBV9 and TRBJ2-7; D remains ambiguous. Germline-derived CDR1 and CDR2 are SGDLS and YYNGEE. This CDR3 has 14 residues. The V and J ends lost 0 bases and 2 bases respectively, with 9 bases between them. DNA for the CDR3: TGTGCCAGCAGCGTAGGTTCCCCCGCCTACGAGCAGTACTTC. This encodes CASSVGSPAYEQYF.

This clonotype showed up just once. V gene TRBV29-1 combines with J gene TRBJ2-3, with D unclear. V lost 4 bases, J lost 4 bases, and 12 bases lay in between. CDR3 length: 13 residues. In germline, CDR1 is SQVTM, CDR2 ANQGSEA. CDR3 region: CSVGIGVADTQYF. CDR3 coding DNA: TGCAGCGTTGGAATAGGAGTGGCAGATACGCAGTATTTT.

This chain connects TRBV14 to TRBJ2-1, with D perhaps matching TRBD2 (5 bases). Germline CDR1 and CDR2: SGHDN and FVKESK. V was cut by 0 bases and J by 0 bases, with 9 bases left in between. The CDR3 contains 16 residues. CDR3 sequence (DNA): TGTGCCAGCAGCCAAGATTATAGCGACTCCTACAATGAGCAGTTCTTC. It translates to CASSQDYSDSYNEQFF. Supplemented by reference TRBV14 and TRBJ2-1, the full variable domain reads EAGVTQFPSHSVIEKGQTVTLRCDPISGHDNLYWYRRVMGKEIKFLLHFVKESKQDESGMPNNRFLAERTGGTYSTLKVQPAELEDSGVYFCASSQDYSDSYNEQFFGPGTRLTVL.

The CDR3: CASRVRGTGELFF. CDR3 nucleotide sequence: TGTGCCAGCAGAGTCAGGGGGACCGGGGAGCTGTTTTTT. V gene TRBV28 combines with J gene TRBJ2-2, with TRBD1 matching over 7 bases. Trimming cost V 6 bases and J 5 bases; bases outside gene matches: 3. The CDR3 has 13 amino acids. Germline V gene sequence: CDR1 MDHEN, CDR2 SYDVKM.